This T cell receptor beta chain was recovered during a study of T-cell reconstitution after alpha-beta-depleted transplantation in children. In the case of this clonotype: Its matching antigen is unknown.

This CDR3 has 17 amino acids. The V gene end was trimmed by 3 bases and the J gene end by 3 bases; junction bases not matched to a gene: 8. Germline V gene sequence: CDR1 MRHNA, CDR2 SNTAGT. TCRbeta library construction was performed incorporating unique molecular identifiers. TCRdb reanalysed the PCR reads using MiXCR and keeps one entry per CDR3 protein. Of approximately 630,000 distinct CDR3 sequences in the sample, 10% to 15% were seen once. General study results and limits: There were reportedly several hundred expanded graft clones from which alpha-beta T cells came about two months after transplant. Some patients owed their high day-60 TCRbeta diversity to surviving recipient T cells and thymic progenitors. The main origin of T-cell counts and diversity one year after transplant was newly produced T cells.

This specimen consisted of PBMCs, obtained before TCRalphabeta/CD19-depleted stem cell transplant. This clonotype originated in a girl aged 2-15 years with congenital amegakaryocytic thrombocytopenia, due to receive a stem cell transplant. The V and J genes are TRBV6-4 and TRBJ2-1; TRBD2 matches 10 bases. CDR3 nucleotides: TGTGCCAGCAGTGAGCGACGGACTAGCGGCTTCTACAATGAGCAGTTCTTC. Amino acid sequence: CASSERRTSGFYNEQFF.